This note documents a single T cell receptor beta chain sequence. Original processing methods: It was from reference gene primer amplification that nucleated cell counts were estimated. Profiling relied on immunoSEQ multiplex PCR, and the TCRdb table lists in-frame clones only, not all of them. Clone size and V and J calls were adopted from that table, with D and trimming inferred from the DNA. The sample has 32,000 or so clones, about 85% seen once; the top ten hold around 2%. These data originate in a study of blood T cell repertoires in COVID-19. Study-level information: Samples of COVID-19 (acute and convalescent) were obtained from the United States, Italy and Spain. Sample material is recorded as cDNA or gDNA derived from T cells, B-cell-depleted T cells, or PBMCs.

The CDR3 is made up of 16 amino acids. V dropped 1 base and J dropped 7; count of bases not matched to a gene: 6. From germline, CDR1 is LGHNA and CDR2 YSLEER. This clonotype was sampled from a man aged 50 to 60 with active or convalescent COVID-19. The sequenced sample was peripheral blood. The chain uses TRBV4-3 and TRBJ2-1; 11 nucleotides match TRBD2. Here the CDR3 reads CASSQGLAGLWNEQFF. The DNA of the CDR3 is TGCGCCAGCAGCCAAGGACTAGCGGGGTTATGGAATGAGCAGTTCTTC.